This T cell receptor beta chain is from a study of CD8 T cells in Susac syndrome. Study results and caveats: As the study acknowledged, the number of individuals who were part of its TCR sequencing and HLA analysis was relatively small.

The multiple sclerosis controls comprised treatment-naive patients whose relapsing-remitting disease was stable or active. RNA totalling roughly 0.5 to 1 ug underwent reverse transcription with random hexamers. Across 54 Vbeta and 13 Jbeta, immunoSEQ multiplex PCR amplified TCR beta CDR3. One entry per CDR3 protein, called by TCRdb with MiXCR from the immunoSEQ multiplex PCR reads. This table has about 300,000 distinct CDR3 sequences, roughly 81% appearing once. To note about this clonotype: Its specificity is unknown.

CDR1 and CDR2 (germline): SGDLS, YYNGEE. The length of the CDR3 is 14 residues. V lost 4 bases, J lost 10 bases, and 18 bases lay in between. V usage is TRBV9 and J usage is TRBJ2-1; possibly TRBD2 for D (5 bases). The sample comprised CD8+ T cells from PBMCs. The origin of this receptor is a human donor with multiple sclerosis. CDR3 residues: CASSRGLGLYEQFF. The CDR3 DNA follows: TGTGCCAGCAGCCGCGGGCTAGGTCTATACGAGCAGTTCTTC.